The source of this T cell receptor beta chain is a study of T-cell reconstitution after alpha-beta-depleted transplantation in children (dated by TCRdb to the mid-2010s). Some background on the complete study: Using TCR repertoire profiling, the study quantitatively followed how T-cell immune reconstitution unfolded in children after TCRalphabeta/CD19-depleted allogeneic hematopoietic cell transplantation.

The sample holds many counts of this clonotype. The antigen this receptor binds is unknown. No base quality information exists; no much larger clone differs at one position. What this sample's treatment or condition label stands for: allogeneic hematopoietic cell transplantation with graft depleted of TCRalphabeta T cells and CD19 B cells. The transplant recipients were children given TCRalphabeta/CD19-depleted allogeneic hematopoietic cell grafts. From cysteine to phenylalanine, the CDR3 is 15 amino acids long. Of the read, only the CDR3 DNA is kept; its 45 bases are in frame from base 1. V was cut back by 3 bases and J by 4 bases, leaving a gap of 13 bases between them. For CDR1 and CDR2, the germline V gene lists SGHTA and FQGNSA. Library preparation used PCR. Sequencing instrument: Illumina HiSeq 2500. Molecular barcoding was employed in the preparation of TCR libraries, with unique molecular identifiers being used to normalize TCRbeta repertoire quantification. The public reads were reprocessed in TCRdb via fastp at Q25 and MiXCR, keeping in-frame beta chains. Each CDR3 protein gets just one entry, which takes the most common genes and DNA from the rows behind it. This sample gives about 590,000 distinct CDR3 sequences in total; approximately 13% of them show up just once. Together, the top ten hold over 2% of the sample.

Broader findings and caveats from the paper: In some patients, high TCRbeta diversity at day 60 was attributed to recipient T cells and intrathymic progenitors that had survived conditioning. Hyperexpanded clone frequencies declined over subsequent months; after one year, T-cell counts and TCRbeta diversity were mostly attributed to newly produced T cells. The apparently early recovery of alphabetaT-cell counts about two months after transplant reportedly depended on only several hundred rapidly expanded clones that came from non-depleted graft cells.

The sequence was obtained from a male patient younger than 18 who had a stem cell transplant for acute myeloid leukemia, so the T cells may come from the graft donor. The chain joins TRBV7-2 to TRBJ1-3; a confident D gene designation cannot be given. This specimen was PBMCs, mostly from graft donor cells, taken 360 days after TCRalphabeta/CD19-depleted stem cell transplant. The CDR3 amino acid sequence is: CASSFFHAGGNTIYF. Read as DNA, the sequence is TGTGCCAGCAGCTTTTTTCACGCGGGAGGAAACACCATATATTTT.